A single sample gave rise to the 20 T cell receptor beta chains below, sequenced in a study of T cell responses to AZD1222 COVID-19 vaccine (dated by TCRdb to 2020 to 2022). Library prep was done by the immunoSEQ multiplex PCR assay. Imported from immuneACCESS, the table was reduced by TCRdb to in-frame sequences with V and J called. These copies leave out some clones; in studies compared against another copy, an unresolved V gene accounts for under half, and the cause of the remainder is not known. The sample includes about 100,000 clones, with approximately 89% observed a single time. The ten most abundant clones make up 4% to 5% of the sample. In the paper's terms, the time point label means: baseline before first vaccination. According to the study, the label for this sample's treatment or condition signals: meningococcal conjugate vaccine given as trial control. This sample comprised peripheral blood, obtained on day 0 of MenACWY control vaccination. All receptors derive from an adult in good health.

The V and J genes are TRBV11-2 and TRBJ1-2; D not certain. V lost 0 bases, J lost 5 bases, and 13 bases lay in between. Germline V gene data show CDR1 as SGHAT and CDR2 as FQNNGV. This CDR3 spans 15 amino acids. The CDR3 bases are TGTGCCAGCAGCTTAGAGGCAGCTGAGTTTTATGGCTACACCTTC. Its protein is CASSLEAAEFYGYTF.

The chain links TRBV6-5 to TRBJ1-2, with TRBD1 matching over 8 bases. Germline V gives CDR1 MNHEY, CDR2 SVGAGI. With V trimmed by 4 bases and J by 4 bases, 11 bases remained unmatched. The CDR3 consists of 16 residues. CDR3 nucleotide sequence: TGTGCCAGCAGTTCGCTTATTAGGACAGGGTTCTATGGCTACACCTTC. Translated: CASSSLIRTGFYGYTF.

CDR3 in DNA: TGTGCCAGCACTCCCTCAAGCTCCTACAATGAGCAGTTCTTC. As protein: CASTPSSSYNEQFF. The V gene is TRBV3-1 (or the pseudogene TRBV3-2), the J gene TRBJ2-1; D gene unclear. Between the trimmed V and J ends, which lost 7 bases and 0 bases, there was a span of 10 bases. The CDR3 loop spans 14 amino acids. Germline V gene data show CDR1 as LGHDT and CDR2 as YNNKEL (reference sequence).

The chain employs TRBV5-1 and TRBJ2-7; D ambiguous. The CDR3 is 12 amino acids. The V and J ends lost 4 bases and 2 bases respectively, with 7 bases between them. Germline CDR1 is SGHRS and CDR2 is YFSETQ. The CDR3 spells CASSHGTYEQYF. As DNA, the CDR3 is TGCGCCAGCAGCCACGGTACCTACGAGCAGTACTTC.

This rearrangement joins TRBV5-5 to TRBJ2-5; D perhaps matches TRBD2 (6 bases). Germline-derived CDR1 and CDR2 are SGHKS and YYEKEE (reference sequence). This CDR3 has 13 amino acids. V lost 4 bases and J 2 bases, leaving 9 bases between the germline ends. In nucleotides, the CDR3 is TGTGCCAGCAGCCCGGGACTTCAAGAGACCCAGTACTTC. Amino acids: CASSPGLQETQYF.

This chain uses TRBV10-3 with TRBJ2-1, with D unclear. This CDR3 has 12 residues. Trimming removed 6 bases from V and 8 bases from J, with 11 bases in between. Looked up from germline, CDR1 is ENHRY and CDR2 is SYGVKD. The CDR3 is CAIRAPGDEQFF. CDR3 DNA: TGTGCCATCAGGGCCCCTGGGGATGAGCAGTTCTTC.

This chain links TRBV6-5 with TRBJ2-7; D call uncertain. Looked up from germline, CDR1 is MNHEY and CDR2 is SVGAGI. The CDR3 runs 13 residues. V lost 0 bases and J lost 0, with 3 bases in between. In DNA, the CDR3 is TGTGCCAGCAGTTACTCGAGCTCCTACGAGCAGTACTTC. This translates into CASSYSSSYEQYF.

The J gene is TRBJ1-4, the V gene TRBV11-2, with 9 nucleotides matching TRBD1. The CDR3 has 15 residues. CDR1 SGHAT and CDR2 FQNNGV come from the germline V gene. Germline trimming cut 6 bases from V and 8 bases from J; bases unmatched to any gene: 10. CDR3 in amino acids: CASSSQGTGYEKLFF. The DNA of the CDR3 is TGTGCCAGCAGTTCCCAGGGGACAGGGTACGAAAAACTGTTTTTT.

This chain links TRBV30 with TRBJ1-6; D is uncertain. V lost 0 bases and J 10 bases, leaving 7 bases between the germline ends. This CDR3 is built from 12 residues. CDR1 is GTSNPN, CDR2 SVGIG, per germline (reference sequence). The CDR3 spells CAWSVAGSPLHF. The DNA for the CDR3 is TGTGCCTGGAGTGTCGCGGGATCACCCCTCCACTTT.

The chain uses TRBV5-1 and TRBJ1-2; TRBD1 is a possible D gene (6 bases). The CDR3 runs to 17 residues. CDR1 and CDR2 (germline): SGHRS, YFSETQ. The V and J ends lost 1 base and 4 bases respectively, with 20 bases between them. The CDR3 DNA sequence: TGCGCCAGCAGCTTGTGGGGGCCTAGGCCCTTTCTCTATGGCTACACCTTC. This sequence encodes CASSLWGPRPFLYGYTF.

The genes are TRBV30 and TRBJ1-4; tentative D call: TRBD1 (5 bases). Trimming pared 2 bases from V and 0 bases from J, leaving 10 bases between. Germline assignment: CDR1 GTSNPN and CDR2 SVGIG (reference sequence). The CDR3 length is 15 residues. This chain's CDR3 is CAWSTDSSTNEKLFF. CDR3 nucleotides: TGTGCCTGGAGTACAGACAGCTCAACTAATGAAAAACTGTTTTTT.

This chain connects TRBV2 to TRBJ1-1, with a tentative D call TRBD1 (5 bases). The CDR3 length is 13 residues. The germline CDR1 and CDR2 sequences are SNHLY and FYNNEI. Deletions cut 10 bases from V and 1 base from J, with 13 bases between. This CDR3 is CATLGEENTEAFF. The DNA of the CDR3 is TGTGCCACCCTAGGGGAGGAGAACACTGAAGCTTTCTTT. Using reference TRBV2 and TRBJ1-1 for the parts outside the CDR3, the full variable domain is EPEVTQTPSHQVTQMGQEVILRCVPISNHLYFYWYRQILGQKVEFLVSFYNNEISEKSEIFDDQFSVERPDGSNFTLKIRSTKLEDSAMYFCATLGEENTEAFFGQGTRLTVV.

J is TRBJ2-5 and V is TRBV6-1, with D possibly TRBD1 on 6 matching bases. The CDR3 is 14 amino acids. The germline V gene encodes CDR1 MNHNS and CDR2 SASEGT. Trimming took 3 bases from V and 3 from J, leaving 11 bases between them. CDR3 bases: TGTGCCAGCAGTGATGCTTCAGGGGAAGAGACCCAGTACTTC. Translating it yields CASSDASGEETQYF.

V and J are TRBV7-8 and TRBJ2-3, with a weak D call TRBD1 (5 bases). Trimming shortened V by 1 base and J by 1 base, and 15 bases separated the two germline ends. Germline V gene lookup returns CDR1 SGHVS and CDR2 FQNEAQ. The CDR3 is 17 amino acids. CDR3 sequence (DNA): TGTGCCAGCAGCTTAGTACGGGCCAGGACACGCACAGATACGCAGTATTTT. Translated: CASSLVRARTRTDTQYF. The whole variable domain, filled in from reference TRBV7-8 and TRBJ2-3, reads GAGVSQSPRYKVAKRGQDVALRCDPISGHVSLFWYQQALGQGPEFLTYFQNEAQLDKSGLPSDRFFAERPEGSVSTLKIQRTQQEDSAVYLCASSLVRARTRTDTQYFGPGTRLTVL.

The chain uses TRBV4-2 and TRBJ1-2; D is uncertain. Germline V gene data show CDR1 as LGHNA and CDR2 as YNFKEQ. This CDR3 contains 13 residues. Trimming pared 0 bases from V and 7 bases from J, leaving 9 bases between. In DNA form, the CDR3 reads TGTGCCAGCAGCCAAGATAGTAAGGGTGGCTACACCTTC. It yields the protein CASSQDSKGGYTF.

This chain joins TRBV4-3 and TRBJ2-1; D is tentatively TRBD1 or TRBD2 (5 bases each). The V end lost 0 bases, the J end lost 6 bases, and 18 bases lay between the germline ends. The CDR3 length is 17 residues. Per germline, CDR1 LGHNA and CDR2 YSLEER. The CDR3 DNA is TGCGCCAGCAGCCAAGACCCCGGGTGGGGGTACTCCAATGAGCAGTTCTTC. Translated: CASSQDPGWGYSNEQFF.

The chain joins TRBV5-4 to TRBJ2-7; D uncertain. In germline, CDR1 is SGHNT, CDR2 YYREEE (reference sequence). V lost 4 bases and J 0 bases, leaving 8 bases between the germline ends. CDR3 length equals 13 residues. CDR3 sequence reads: CASSPFNSYEQYF. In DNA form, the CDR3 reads TGTGCCAGCAGCCCCTTTAACTCCTACGAGCAGTACTTC. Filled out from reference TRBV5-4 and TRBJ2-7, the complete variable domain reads ETGVTQSPTHLIKTRGQQVTLRCSSQSGHNTVSWYQQALGQGPQFIFQYYREEENGRGNFPPRFSGLQFPNYSSELNVNALELDDSALYLCASSPFNSYEQYFGPGTRLTVT.

CDR3 coding DNA: TGTGCCAGCAGTTCTCCCCTTATAAGTTCGATTAACTATGGCTACACCTTC. This codes for CASSSPLISSINYGYTF. The rearrangement joins TRBV28 to TRBJ1-2; D unclear. The CDR3 contains 17 residues. In germline, CDR1 is MDHEN, CDR2 SYDVKM. The V end lost 4 bases, the J end lost 1 base, and 19 bases lay between the germline ends.

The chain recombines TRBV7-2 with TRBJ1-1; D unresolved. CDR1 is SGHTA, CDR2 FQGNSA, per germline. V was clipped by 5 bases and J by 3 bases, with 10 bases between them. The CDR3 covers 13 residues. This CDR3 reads CASSTNIDTEAFF. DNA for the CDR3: TGTGCCAGCAGCACCAACATTGACACTGAAGCTTTCTTT.

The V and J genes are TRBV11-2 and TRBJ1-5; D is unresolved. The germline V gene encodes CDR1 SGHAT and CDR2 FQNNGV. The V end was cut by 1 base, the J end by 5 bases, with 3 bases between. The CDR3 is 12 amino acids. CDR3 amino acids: CASSLGYQPQHF. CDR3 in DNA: TGTGCCAGCAGCTTAGGTTATCAGCCCCAGCATTTT.